This T cell receptor beta chain comes out of a study of blood T cells in healthy people across ages. General study findings and limits: Estimates based on one million T cells were treated as lower bounds. Roughly linearly, TCR beta diversity per million T cells fell as age increased.

Total RNA, at least 5 micrograms per sample, came from PBMCs. In its sample, this clonotype was seen a few times. Its antigen is as yet unknown. Together with a sample-barcoded 5' primer, a J-beta primer mix was included in a second PCR lasting about 7 to 12 cycles. The yield of each sample was at least 2.5 million CDR3-containing paired-end reads. TCRdb passed the 5' RACE reads through MiXCR, listing each CDR3 protein once. The table lists over a million distinct CDR3 sequences, approximately 39% of them singletons. V dropped 3 bases and J dropped 0 bases, with 9 bases sitting between them. The CDR3 runs to 16 residues. The germline V gene has CDR1 SEHNR and CDR2 FQNEAQ (reference sequence).

V usage is TRBV7-9 and J usage is TRBJ1-6; D not resolved. Sequenced input: blood. The TCR originated in a woman between 18 and 30 years old in good health. CDR3 DNA: TGTGCCAGCAGCTTGAAGACCAGCTCCTATAATTCACCCCTCCACTTT. This codes for CASSLKTSSYNSPLHF.